The clone carrying this T cell receptor (beta chain) was seen only a few times. The CDR3 length is 15 residues. Trimming removed 4 bases from V and 3 bases from J, with 17 bases in between. Germline V gene data show CDR1 as SGHDT and CDR2 as YYEEEE. Study processing details: It was from reference gene primer amplification that nucleated cell counts were estimated. Sequenced by immunoSEQ multiplex PCR; TCRdb stores in-frame clones only, minus some. That table is the source of V, J and clone size, and D and trimming were worked out from the DNA. This sample yields about 130,000 clones, of which around 87% are seen a single time; approximately 16% belongs to the top ten. This sample is drawn from a study of blood T cell repertoires in COVID-19.

What was sequenced was peripheral blood. The V gene is TRBV5-6, the J gene TRBJ2-7; D is possibly TRBD2 (6 bases). The TCR sequence derives from a woman aged 50 to 60 who had recovered from COVID-19. CDR3 residues: CASSRPRESVYEQYF. The CDR3 DNA reads as TGTGCCAGCAGCCGACCACGGGAGTCCGTCTACGAGCAGTACTTC.